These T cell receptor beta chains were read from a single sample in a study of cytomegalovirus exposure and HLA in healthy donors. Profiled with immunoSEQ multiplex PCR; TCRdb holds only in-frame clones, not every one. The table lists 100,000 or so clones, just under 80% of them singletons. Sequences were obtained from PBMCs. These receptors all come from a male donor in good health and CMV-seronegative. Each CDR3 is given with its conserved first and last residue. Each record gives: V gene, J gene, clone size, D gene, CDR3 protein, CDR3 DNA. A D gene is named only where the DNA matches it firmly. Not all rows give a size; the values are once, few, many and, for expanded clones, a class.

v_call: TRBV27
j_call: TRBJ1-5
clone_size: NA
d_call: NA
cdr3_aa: CASSLGRGISQPQHF
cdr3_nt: TGTGCCAGCAGTTTAGGGAGGGGGATTTCACAGCCCCAGCATTTT

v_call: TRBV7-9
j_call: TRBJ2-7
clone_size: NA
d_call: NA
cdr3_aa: CSSSLALSYEQYF
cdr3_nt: TGTTCCAGCAGCTTAGCCCTCTCCTACGAGCAGTACTTC

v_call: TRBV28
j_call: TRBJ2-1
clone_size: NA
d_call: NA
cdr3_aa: CASSPAGSYNEQFF
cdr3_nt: TGTGCCAGCAGCCCGGCGGGATCCTACAATGAGCAGTTCTTC

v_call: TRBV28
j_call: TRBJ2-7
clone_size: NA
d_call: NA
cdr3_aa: CASRTSGGYEQYF
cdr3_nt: TGTGCCAGCAGAACTAGTGGAGGCTACGAGCAGTACTTC

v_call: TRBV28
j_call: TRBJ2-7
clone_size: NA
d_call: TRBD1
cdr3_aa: CASRDLTGTGLRYEQYF
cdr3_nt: TGTGCCAGCAGGGACCTAACCGGGACAGGGCTTCGGTACGAGCAGTACTTC

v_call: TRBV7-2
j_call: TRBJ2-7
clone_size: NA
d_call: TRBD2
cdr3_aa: CASSLDREDYEQYF
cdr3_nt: TGTGCCAGCAGCTTAGACCGGGAGGACTACGAGCAGTACTTC

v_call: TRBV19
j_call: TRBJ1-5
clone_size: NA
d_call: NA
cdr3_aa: CASSMGRDAQPQHF
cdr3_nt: TGTGCCAGTAGTATGGGGAGGGACGCTCAGCCCCAGCATTTT

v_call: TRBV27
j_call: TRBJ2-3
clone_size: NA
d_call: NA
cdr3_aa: CASSLSSGGDTQYF
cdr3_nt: TGTGCCAGCAGTTTATCATCCGGCGGAGATACGCAGTATTTT

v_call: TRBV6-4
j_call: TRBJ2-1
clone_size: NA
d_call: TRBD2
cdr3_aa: CASKASGVNNEQFF
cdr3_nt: TGTGCCAGCAAAGCTAGCGGGGTAAACAATGAGCAGTTCTTC

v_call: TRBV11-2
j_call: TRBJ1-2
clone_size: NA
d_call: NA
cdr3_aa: CASSPYQGKVGGYTF
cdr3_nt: TGTGCCAGCAGCCCTTACCAGGGTAAAGTAGGGGGCTACACCTTC

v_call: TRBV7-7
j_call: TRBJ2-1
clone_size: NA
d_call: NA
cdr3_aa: CASSLAPNNEQFF
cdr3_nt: TGTGCTAGCAGCTTAGCTCCCAACAATGAGCAGTTCTTC

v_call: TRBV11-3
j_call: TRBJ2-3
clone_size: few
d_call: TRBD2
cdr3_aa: CASSGLAGGDTQYF
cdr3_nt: TGTGCCAGCAGCGGACTAGCGGGAGGGGATACGCAGTATTTT

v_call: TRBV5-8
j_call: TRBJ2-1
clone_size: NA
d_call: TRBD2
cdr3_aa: CASSPLAGWRDEQFF
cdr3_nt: TGTGCCAGCAGCCCTCTAGCGGGATGGCGCGATGAGCAGTTCTTC

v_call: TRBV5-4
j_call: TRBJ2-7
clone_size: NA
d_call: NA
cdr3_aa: CASSLEGTNYEQYF
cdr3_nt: TGTGCCAGCAGCTTGGAGGGGACAAACTACGAGCAGTACTTC

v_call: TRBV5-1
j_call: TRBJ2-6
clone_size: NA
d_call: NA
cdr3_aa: CASSLEYPGSGANVLTF
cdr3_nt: TGCGCCAGCAGCTTGGAGTATCCAGGCTCTGGGGCCAACGTCCTGACTTTC

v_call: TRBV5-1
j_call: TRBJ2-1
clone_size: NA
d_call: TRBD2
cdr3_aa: CASSPVLAGGLGNEQFF
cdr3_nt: TGCGCCAGCAGCCCGGTTTTAGCGGGAGGGCTGGGCAATGAGCAGTTCTTC

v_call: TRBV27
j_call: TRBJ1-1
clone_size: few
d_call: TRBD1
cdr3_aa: CASSLDRVNTEAFF
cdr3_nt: TGTGCCAGCAGTTTAGACAGGGTGAACACTGAAGCTTTCTTT

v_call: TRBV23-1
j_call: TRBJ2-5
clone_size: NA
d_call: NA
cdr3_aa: CASSLEWSRKETQYF
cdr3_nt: TGCGCCAGCAGTCTTGAATGGAGTAGAAAAGAGACCCAGTACTTC

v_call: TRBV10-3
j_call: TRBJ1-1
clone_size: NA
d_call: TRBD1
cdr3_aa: CAITKDRDTEAFF
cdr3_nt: TGTGCCATCACCAAGGACAGGGACACTGAAGCTTTCTTT

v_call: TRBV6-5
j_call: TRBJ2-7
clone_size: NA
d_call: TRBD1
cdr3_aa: CASSSEGAGTYEQYF
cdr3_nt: TGTGCCAGCAGCTCCGAGGGGGCAGGGACCTACGAGCAGTATTTC

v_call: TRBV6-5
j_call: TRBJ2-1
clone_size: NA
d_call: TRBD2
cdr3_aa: CASTPTSGSYNEQFF
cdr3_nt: TGTGCCAGCACCCCTACTAGCGGGAGTTACAATGAGCAGTTCTTC

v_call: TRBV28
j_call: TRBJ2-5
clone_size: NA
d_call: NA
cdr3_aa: CASVGRGRRGTQYF
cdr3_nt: TGTGCCAGCGTTGGGCGGGGGCGGCGCGGGACCCAGTACTTC

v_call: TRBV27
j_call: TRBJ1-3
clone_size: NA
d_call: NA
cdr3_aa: CASSFQGATGNTIYF
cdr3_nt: TGTGCCAGCAGTTTCCAAGGGGCCACTGGAAACACCATATATTTT

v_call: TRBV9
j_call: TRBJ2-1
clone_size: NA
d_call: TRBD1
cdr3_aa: CASSTGTGNNEQFF
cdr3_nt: TGTGCCAGCTCAACCGGGACAGGGAACAATGAGCAGTTCTTC

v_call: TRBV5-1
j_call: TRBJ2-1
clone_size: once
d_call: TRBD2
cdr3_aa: CASSPGTSGSRMRNEQFF
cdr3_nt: TGCGCCAGCAGCCCCGGGACTAGCGGGAGCAGGATGCGGAATGAGCAGTTCTTC

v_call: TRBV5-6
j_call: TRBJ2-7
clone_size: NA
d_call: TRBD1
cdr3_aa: CASSPGQGVGEQYF
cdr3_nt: TGTGCCAGCAGTCCGGGGCAGGGGGTCGGCGAGCAGTACTTC

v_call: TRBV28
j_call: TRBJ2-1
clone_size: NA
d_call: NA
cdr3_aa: CASSLGEGPSRYNEQFF
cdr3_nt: TGTGCCAGCAGTTTGGGTGAGGGCCCCTCTCGATACAATGAGCAGTTCTTC

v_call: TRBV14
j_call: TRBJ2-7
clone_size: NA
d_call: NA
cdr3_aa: CASSSGLLRWEQYF
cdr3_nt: TGTGCCAGCAGCTCAGGACTCCTCAGATGGGAGCAGTACTTC

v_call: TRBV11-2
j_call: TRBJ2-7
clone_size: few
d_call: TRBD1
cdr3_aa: CASSARQGSFVEQYF
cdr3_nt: TGTGCCAGCAGCGCCAGACAGGGGAGTTTTGTCGAGCAGTACTTC

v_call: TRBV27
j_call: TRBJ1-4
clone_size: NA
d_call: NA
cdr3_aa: CASSFLGGAPTNEKLFF
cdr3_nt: TGTGCCAGCAGTTTTCTGGGGGGGGCACCAACTAATGAAAAACTGTTTTTT

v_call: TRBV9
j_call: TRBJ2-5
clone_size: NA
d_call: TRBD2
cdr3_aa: CASSVNPSGPEETQYF
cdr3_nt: TGTGCCAGCAGCGTAAACCCTAGCGGGCCCGAAGAGACCCAGTACTTC

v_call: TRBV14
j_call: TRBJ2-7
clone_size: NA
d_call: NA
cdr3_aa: CASSQAGAIDEQYF
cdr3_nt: TGTGCCAGCAGCCAAGCGGGAGCGATAGACGAGCAGTACTTC

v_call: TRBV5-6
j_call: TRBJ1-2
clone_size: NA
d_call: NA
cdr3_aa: CASRGTRVNGYTF
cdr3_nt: TGTGCCAGCAGAGGGACTAGGGTAAATGGCTACACCTTC

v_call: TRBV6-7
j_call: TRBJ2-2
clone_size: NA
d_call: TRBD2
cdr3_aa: CASSTGTPLAAAEWNTGELFF
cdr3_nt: TGTGCCAGCAGCACCGGGACCCCACTAGCGGCCGCTGAATGGAACACCGGGGAGCTGTTTTTT

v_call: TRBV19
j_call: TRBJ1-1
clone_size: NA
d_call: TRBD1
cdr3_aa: CASSPQGGFGTEAFF
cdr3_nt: TGTGCCAGTAGTCCCCAGGGGGGATTTGGCACTGAAGCTTTCTTT

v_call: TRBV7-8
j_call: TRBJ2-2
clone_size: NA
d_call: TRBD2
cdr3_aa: CASSLLAGGWTGELFF
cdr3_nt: TGTGCCAGCAGCTTACTAGCGGGAGGCTGGACCGGGGAGCTGTTTTTT

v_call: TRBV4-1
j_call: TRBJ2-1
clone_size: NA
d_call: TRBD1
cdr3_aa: CASSQEGQYNEQFF
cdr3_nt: TGCGCCAGCAGCCAAGAGGGACAGTACAATGAGCAGTTCTTC

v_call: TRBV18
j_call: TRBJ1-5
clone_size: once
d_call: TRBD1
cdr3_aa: CASSRDRNSNQPQHF
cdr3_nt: TGTGCCAGCTCTCGGGACAGAAATAGCAATCAGCCCCAGCATTTT

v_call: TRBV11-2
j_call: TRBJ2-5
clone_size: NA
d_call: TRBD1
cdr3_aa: CASSIDRGQGETQYF
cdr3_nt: TGTGCCAGCAGCATCGATCGGGGACAGGGAGAGACCCAGTACTTC

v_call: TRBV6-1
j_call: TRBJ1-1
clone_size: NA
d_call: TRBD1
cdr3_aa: CASTRQGKNTEAFF
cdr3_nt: TGTGCCAGCACTCGACAGGGGAAAAACACTGAAGCTTTCTTT

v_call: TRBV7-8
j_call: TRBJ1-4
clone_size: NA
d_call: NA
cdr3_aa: CASSLGQIRTNEKLFF
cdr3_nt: TGTGCCAGCAGCCTAGGACAGATAAGGACTAATGAAAAACTGTTTTTT

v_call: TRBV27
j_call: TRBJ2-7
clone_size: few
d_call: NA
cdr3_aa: CASSPYYEQYF
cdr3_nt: TGTGCCAGCAGTCCCTACTACGAGCAGTACTTC

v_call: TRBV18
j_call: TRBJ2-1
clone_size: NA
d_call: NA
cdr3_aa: CASSPTQGSLANEQFF
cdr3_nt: TGTGCCAGCTCGCCAACTCAGGGAAGTCTTGCAAATGAGCAGTTCTTC

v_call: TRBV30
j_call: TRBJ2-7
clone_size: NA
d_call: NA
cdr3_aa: CAWRTTDSYYEQYF
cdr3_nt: TGTGCCTGGAGGACGACAGACTCCTACTACGAGCAGTACTTC

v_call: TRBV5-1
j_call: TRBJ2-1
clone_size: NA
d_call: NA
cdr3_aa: CASSLEYYNEQFF
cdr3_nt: TGCGCCAGCAGCTTGGAATATTACAATGAGCAGTTCTTC

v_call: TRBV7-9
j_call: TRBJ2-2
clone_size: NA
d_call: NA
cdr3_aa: CASSFYGGTTTGELFF
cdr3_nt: TGTGCCAGCAGCTTTTACGGCGGAACTACCACCGGGGAGCTGTTTTTT

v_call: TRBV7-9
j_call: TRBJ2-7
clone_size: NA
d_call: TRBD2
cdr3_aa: CSSSLKLAGGTYEQYF
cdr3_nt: TGTTCCAGCAGCTTAAAGCTAGCGGGAGGTACCTACGAGCAGTACTTC

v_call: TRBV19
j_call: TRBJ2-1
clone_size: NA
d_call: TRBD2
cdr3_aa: CASKVGGPYNEQFF
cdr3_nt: TGTGCCAGTAAGGTGGGAGGGCCCTACAATGAGCAGTTCTTC

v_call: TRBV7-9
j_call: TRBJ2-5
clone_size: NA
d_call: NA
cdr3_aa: CASSFKGGQETQYF
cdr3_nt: TGTGCCAGCAGCTTCAAGGGGGGGCAGGAGACCCAGTACTTC

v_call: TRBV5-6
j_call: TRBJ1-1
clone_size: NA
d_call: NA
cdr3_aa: CASSETGTPNEAFF
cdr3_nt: TGTGCCAGCAGCGAGACCGGGACACCAAATGAAGCTTTCTTT